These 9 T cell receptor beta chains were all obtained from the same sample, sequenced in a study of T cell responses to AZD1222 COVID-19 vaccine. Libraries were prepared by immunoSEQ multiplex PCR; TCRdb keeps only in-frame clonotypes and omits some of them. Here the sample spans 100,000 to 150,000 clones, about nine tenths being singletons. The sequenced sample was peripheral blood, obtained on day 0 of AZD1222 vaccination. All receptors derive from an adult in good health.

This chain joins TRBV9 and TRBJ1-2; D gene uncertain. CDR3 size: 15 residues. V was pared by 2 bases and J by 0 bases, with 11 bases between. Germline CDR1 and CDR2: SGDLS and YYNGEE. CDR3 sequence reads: CASSVRPQANYGYTF. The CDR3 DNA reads TGTGCCAGCAGCGTGAGGCCCCAAGCTAACTATGGCTACACCTTC.

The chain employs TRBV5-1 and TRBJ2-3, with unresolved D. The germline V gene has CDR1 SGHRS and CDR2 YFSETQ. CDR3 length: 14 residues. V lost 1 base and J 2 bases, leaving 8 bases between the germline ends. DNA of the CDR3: TGCGCCAGCAGCTTGTTGTACGCCACAGATACGCAGTATTTT. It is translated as CASSLLYATDTQYF.

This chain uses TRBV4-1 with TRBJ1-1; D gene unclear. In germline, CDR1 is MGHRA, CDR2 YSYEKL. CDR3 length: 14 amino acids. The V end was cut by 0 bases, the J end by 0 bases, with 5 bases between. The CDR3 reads CASSQDYLNTEAFF. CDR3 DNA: TGCGCCAGCAGCCAAGATTACTTGAACACTGAAGCTTTCTTT.

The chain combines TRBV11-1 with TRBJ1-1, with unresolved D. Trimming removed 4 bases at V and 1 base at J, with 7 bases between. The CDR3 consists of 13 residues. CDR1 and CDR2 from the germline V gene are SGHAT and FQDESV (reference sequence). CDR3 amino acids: CASSWWANTEAFF. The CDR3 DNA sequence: TGTGCCAGCAGCTGGTGGGCGAACACTGAAGCTTTCTTT.

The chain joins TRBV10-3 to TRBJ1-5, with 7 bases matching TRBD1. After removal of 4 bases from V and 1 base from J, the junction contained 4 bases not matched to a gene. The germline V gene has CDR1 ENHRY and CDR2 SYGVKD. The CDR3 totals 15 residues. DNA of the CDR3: TGTGCCATCAGTGCCGACAGGGCGAGCAATCAGCCCCAGCATTTT. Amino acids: CAISADRASNQPQHF.

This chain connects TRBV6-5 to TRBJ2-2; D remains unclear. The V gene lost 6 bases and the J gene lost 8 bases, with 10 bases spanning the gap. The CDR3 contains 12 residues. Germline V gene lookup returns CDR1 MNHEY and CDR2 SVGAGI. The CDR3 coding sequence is TGTGCCAGCAGAGCCCCCCCGGGGGAGCTGTTTTTT. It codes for CASRAPPGELFF.

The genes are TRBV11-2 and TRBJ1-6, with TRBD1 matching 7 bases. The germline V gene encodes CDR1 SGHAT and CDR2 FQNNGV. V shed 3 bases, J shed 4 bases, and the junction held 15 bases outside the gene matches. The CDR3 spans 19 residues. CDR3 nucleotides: TGTGCCAGCAGCTTGGGCGGGACAGACCTAACACTATATAATTCACCCCTCCACTTT. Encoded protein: CASSLGGTDLTLYNSPLHF. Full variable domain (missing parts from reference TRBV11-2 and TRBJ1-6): EAGVAQSPRYKIIEKRQSVAFWCNPISGHATLYWYQQILGQGPKLLIQFQNNGVVDDSQLPKDRFSAERLKGVDSTLKIQPAKLEDSAVYLCASSLGGTDLTLYNSPLHFGNGTRLTVT.

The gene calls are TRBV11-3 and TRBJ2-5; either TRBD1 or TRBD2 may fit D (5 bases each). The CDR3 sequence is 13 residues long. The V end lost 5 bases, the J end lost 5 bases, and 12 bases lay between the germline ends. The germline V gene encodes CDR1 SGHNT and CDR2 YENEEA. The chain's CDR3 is CASSRGVGETQYF. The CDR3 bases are TGTGCCAGCAGCCGAGGGGTGGGTGAGACCCAGTACTTC. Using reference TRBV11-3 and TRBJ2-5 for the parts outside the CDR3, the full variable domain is EAGVVQSPRYKIIEKKQPVAFWCNPISGHNTLYWYLQNLGQGPELLIRYENEEAVDDSQLPKDRFSAERLKGVDSTLKIQPAELGDSAVYLCASSRGVGETQYFGPGTRLLVL.

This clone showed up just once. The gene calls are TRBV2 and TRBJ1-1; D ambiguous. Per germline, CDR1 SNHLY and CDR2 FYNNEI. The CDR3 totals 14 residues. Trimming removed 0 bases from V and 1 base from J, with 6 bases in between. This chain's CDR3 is CASSEAVANTEAFF. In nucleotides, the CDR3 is TGTGCCAGCAGTGAAGCGGTGGCGAACACTGAAGCTTTCTTT.